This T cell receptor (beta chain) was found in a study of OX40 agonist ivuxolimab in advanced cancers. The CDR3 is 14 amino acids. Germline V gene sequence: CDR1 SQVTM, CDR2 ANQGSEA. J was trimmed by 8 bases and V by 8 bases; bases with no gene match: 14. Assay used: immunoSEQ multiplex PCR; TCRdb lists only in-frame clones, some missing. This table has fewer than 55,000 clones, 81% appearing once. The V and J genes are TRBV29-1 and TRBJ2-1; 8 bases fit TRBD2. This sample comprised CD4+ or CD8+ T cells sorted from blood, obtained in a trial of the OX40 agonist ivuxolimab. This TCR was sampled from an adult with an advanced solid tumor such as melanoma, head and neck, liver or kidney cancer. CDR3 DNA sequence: TGCAGCATTTTAGCGGGGCGCGGCGTGCATGAGCAGTTCTTC. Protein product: CSILAGRGVHEQFF.